One and the same sample provided the 21 T cell receptor beta chains below, sequenced in a study of blood T cells in healthy people across ages. The use of a sample-barcoded 5' primer and a J-beta primer mix characterized a second PCR of about 7 to 12 cycles. MiXCR, run by TCRdb on the 5' RACE reads, gives a single entry per CDR3 protein. The repertoire holds almost 550,000 distinct CDR3 sequences, with more than 20% as singletons. The same sample was also studied in work on T cells of mothers and their children.

The sequenced sample was blood. These receptors were obtained from a boy aged 5-17 years in good health.

This clonotype has a handful of counts. CDR3 sequence (DNA): TGCGCCAGCAGCCAAGGGTGGGGGCTTAATGAAAAACTGTTTTTT. Its translation is CASSQGWGLNEKLFF. The chain recombines TRBV4-3 with TRBJ1-4; possibly TRBD1 for D (6 bases). CDR3 length: 15 amino acids. V lost 1 base to trimming and J lost 4 bases, with 10 bases between them. Looked up from germline, CDR1 is LGHNA and CDR2 is YSLEER.

This clonotype was seen more than once but under ten times. The V and J genes are TRBV10-3 and TRBJ1-1; 8 positions agree with TRBD1. This CDR3 has 13 amino acids. Germline-derived CDR1 and CDR2 are ENHRY and SYGVKD. V lost 7 bases to trimming and J lost 5 bases; unmatched junction nucleotides: 6. The chain's CDR3 is CAINEQGGTEAFF. As DNA, the CDR3 is TGTGCCATCAATGAACAGGGGGGGACTGAAGCTTTCTTT.

Concerning this clonotype itself: At one of its ends the junction is not consistent with the germline gene, which may arise from a read error. The gene calls are TRBV7-2 and TRBJ2-7, with D possibly called TRBD1 or TRBD2 (6 bases each). This CDR3 contains 11 residues. CDR1 and CDR2 from the germline V gene are SGHTA and FQGNSA. The CDR3 loop is CASSTGHAGNF. DNA for the CDR3: TGTGCCAGCAGCACGGGACACGCGGGGAACTTC.

The CDR3 sequence: CASSPSLLGVREGRGYYEQYF. The CDR3 DNA reads as TGCGCCAGCAGCCCCAGCTTATTAGGGGTCCGAGAGGGAAGGGGTTACTACGAGCAGTACTTC. The rearrangement uses TRBV5-1 and TRBJ2-7, with D perhaps given as TRBD1 or TRBD2 (5 bases each). The CDR3 has 21 amino acids. Per germline, CDR1 SGHRS and CDR2 YFSETQ. V was trimmed by 4 bases and J by 3 bases, leaving 35 bases between them. Full variable domain (rest looked up from reference TRBV5-1 and TRBJ2-7): KAGVTQTPRYLIKTRGQQVTLSCSPISGHRSVSWYQQTPGQGLQFLFEYFSETQRNKGNFPGRFSGRQFSNSRSEMNVSTLELGDSALYLCASSPSLLGVREGRGYYEQYFGPGTRLTVT.

The genes are TRBV7-8 and TRBJ2-1; no definite D call. There are 14 residues in the CDR3. Germline CDR1 and CDR2: SGHVS and FQNEAQ. Between the trimmed V and J ends, which lost 1 base and 6 bases, there was a span of 10 bases. CDR3 sequence (DNA): TGTGCCAGCAGCTTAGAGTCCCTAGGCAATGAGCAGTTCTTC. Translation gives CASSLESLGNEQFF.

The chain recombines TRBV28 with TRBJ2-5, with 8 bases identical to TRBD1. CDR3 length: 11 residues. Losses at the gene ends were 4 bases for V and 11 bases for J; bases not matched to a gene: 3. CDR1 MDHEN and CDR2 SYDVKM come from the germline V gene. The chain's CDR3 is CASSWTGKQYF. The CDR3 nucleotides are TGTGCCAGCAGTTGGACAGGGAAGCAGTACTTC.

This clonotype has just a few counts. The chain employs TRBV25-1 and TRBJ2-5, with D uncertain. The J call may not be correct, given that the DNA end is closer to TRBJ2-7. Germline lookup yields CDR1 MGHDK and CDR2 SYGVNS. The CDR3 has 13 residues. Here the CDR3 reads CASSELGRYEQYF. The CDR3 nucleotides are TGTGCCAGCAGTGAATTGGGCAGGTACGAGCAGTACTTC.

In this sample, this clonotype turned up a few times. The V and J genes are TRBV2 and TRBJ2-5; 8 bases match TRBD1. The germline CDR1 and CDR2 sequences are SNHLY and FYNNEI. CDR3 length equals 16 residues. J was trimmed by 1 base and V by 2 bases; bases with no gene match: 6. The CDR3 sequence is CASSERTGQGQETQYF. Here the CDR3 DNA reads TGTGCCAGCAGTGAACGGACAGGGCAGGGCCAAGAGACCCAGTACTTC.

This CDR3 is CASSADRYNEQFF. The CDR3 coding sequence is TGTGCCAGCTCCGCCGACAGGTACAATGAGCAGTTCTTC. This rearrangement joins TRBV18 to TRBJ2-1; maybe TRBD1 (6 bases). CDR3 length: 13 residues. From germline, CDR1 is KGHSH and CDR2 LQKENI. The ends were cut back, 6 bases at V and 4 bases at J, with 10 bases in the middle.

The chain recombines TRBV24-1 with TRBJ2-5, with 10 nucleotides matching TRBD2. The germline gives CDR1 KGHDR, CDR2 SFDVKD. The CDR3 totals 18 residues. After removal of 1 base from V and 5 bases from J, the junction contained 12 bases not matched to a gene. CDR3 residues: CATSDLGWASGGSETQYF. As DNA, the CDR3 is TGTGCCACCAGTGATTTAGGGTGGGCTAGCGGGGGATCTGAGACCCAGTACTTC.

This clonotype came up a few times. The V gene is TRBV7-9, the J gene TRBJ1-4, with unresolved D. V gave up 5 bases and J gave up 1 base, with 14 bases separating them. There are 16 residues in the CDR3. Germline V gene data show CDR1 as SEHNR and CDR2 as FQNEAQ (reference sequence). CDR3 loop: CASSPFPGLTNEKLFF. CDR3 coding DNA: TGTGCCAGCAGCCCATTCCCAGGTCTAACTAATGAAAAACTGTTTTTT.

CDR3 DNA: TGTGCCGGCAACTTACAGGGGTCCCCCTACAATGAGCAGTTCTTC. Translating it yields CAGNLQGSPYNEQFF. The rearrangement uses TRBV7-2 and TRBJ2-1, with TRBD1 identical over 7 bases. V gave up 11 bases and J gave up 2 bases; unmatched junction bases: 12. CDR3 length: 15 residues. Germline loops: CDR1 SGHTA, CDR2 FQGNSA.

The chain carries TRBV7-2 and TRBJ2-1, with 9 bases lining up with TRBD1. This CDR3 is 16 amino acids long. The germline gives CDR1 SGHTA, CDR2 FQGNSA. J was trimmed by 4 bases and V by 0 bases; bases with no gene match: 4. This CDR3 reads CASSLAGTGRYNEQFF. Written as DNA, the CDR3 is TGTGCCAGCAGCTTAGCCGGGACAGGGCGGTACAATGAGCAGTTCTTC. The whole variable domain, remainder taken from reference TRBV7-2 and TRBJ2-1, is GAGVSQSPSNKVTEKGKDVELRCDPISGHTALYWYRQSLGQGLEFLIYFQGNSAPDKSGLPSDRFSAERTGGSVSTLTIQRTQQEDSAVYLCASSLAGTGRYNEQFFGPGTRLTVL.

This clonotype was counted at least ten times. The chain uses TRBV9 and TRBJ1-4; no firm D call. V was cut by 0 bases and J by 7 bases, with 13 bases left in between. The CDR3 extends over 15 amino acids. CDR1 is SGDLS, CDR2 YYNGEE, per germline. The CDR3, as DNA: TGTGCCAGCAGCGTAGTAATGGGTGTAGGTGAAAAACTGTTTTTT. This gives the protein CASSVVMGVGEKLFF. Full variable domain (missing parts from reference TRBV9 and TRBJ1-4): DSGVTQTPKHLITATGQRVTLRCSPRSGDLSVYWYQQSLDQGLQFLIQYYNGEERAKGNILERFSAQQFPDLHSELNLSSLELGDSALYFCASSVVMGVGEKLFFGSGTQLSVL.

J is TRBJ2-5 and V is TRBV6-7, with 7 bases identical to TRBD1. TRBV6-7 is annotated as an ORF whose role is uncertain. This CDR3 is built from 18 residues. J was trimmed by 5 bases and V by 1 base; bases with no gene match: 16. The CDR3 DNA sequence: TGTGCCAGCAGTTACTTCCCTGCGAAGGGGGCGCTTCTTGAGACCCAGTACTTC. The encoded protein is CASSYFPAKGALLETQYF.

The table lists this clonotype with a few counts. This rearrangement joins TRBV7-2 to TRBJ2-3; D call uncertain. The CDR3 is made up of 19 amino acids. V lost 5 bases, J lost 6 bases, and 30 bases lay in between. Germline-derived CDR1 and CDR2 are SGHTA and FQGNSA. In DNA form, the CDR3 reads TGTACCAGCAGCGAAACGTGGGAAGATAAGGACGGGCCCGGGGATACGCAGTATTTT. Translated, it gives CTSSETWEDKDGPGDTQYF.

There are many counts of this clonotype. The chain uses TRBV25-1 and TRBJ1-1, with TRBD1 as a possible D gene (5 bases). The V gene's germline CDR1 is MGHDK and CDR2 SYGVNS. The CDR3 is made up of 17 amino acids. The V and J ends lost 7 bases and 2 bases respectively, with 23 bases between them. Written as DNA, the CDR3 is TGTGCCAGCAACCCCCCCGGGGTCTCCGACAGAAACACTGAAGCTTTCTTT. Translated, it gives CASNPPGVSDRNTEAFF. Looking up the rest from reference TRBV25-1 and TRBJ1-1 gives the full variable domain: EADIYQTPRYLVIGTGKKITLECSQTMGHDKMYWYQQDPGMELHLIHYSYGVNSTEKGDLSSESTVSRIRTEHFPLTLESARPSHTSQYLCASNPPGVSDRNTEAFFGQGTRLTVV.

The chain recombines TRBV10-2 with TRBJ2-5; 15 bases align to TRBD2. Unmatched junction bases numbered 6, after V lost 3 bases and J lost 7 bases. The CDR3 totals 16 residues. The V gene's germline CDR1 is WSHSY and CDR2 SAAADI. The CDR3 reads CASSDTGLAGGMTQYF. In DNA, the CDR3 is TGCGCCAGCAGTGATACGGGACTAGCGGGAGGTATGACCCAGTACTTC.

V is TRBV20-1 and J is TRBJ2-5, with D tentatively TRBD2 (6 bases). The end of the DNA fits TRBJ2-1 better, so the J call may be wrong. Germline V gives CDR1 DFQATT, CDR2 SNEGSKA (reference sequence). The length of the CDR3 is 15 residues. CDR3 amino acids: CSARAQPAPTSKQFF. The CDR3 bases are TGCAGTGCTAGAGCCCAACCTGCCCCGACTAGTAAGCAGTTCTTC.

This rearrangement joins TRBV4-2 to TRBJ1-4, with D hard to call. CDR1 is LGHNA and CDR2 is YNFKEQ in the germline V gene. The CDR3 has 14 residues. Trimming stripped 4 bases from V and 5 bases from J, with 11 bases between. CDR3 sequence: CASSPVGQNEKLFF. The DNA of the CDR3 is TGTGCCAGCAGCCCAGTGGGCCAAAATGAAAAACTGTTTTTT.

This clonotype has just a few counts. V is TRBV28 and J is TRBJ2-7, with 8 bases that match TRBD2. Germline loops: CDR1 MDHEN, CDR2 SYDVKM. This CDR3 spans 19 amino acids. Trimming removed 5 bases from V and 4 bases from J; junction bases left unmatched: 22. CDR3 region: CASSHPNLRLAGRSYEQYF. The CDR3 nucleotides read TGTGCCAGCAGTCATCCTAACCTCCGGCTAGCGGGCCGATCATACGAGCAGTACTTC.